The 26 T cell receptor beta chains given below trace back to one sample, sequenced in a study of blood T cell repertoires in COVID-19. Generated by immunoSEQ multiplex PCR, the TCRdb table keeps only in-frame clones and is missing some. The table has more than 100,000 clones, about 89% seen once. The source material was peripheral blood. These receptor sequences come from a woman in her seventies with acute or convalescent COVID-19.

In nucleotides, the CDR3 is TGTGCCAGCAGCTTAACTGGACAGGATGGGGCCACTGAAGCTTTCTTT. Amino acids: CASSLTGQDGATEAFF. V usage is TRBV7-3 and J usage is TRBJ1-1; 7 positions agree with TRBD1. CDR1 and CDR2 (germline): SGHTA, FQGTGA. V gave up 0 bases and J gave up 4 bases; unmatched junction bases: 8. The CDR3 is made up of 16 amino acids.

The rearrangement links TRBV6-5 to TRBJ2-1, with D possibly matching TRBD2 (5 bases). V gave up 6 bases and J gave up 4 bases, with 10 bases separating them. There are 13 residues in the CDR3. From germline, CDR1 is MNHEY and CDR2 SVGAGI. CDR3 region: CASRQLDYNEQFF. The CDR3 bases are TGTGCCAGCAGGCAACTAGATTACAATGAGCAGTTCTTC.

The chain carries TRBV5-4 and TRBJ1-2, with a weak D call TRBD1 (6 bases). V lost 0 bases, J lost 6 bases, and 12 bases lay in between. CDR1 and CDR2 (germline): SGHNT, YYREEE (reference sequence). The CDR3 sequence is 14 residues long. The CDR3 DNA reads TGTGCCAGCAGCTTGGTAAGGGAGGGGGATGGCTACACCTTC. Protein: CASSLVREGDGYTF.

The chain uses TRBV5-1 and TRBJ2-1, with TRBD2 matching 7 bases. The CDR3 has 17 amino acids. Trimming took 4 bases from V and 7 from J; bases not matched to a gene: 17. Germline CDR1 and CDR2: SGHRS and YFSETQ. The CDR3 coding sequence is TGCGCCAGCAGCCAACAACCGACTAGCCAGCTAGGTAATGAGCAGTTCTTC. It yields the protein CASSQQPTSQLGNEQFF.

CDR3 loop: CASSVQGENIQYF. CDR3 nucleotide sequence: TGCGCCAGCAGTGTTCAGGGGGAAAACATTCAGTACTTC. The rearrangement links TRBV10-1 to TRBJ2-4; 7 nucleotides align to TRBD1. Germline lookup yields CDR1 WNHNN and CDR2 SYGVQD (reference sequence). The CDR3 length is 13 residues. V lost 4 bases and J lost 5; bases outside the gene matches: 2.

The rearrangement joins TRBV6-6 to TRBJ2-3, with D unresolved. The germline V gene encodes CDR1 MNHNY and CDR2 SVGAGI (reference sequence). CDR3 size: 13 residues. Trimming removed 7 bases at V and 4 bases at J, with 12 bases between. The CDR3 here is CASTRLEADTQYF. The CDR3 DNA reads as TGTGCCAGCACGCGGCTAGAGGCAGATACGCAGTATTTT.

The rearrangement links TRBV27 to TRBJ1-2, with a tentative D call TRBD1 (6 bases). Germline CDR1 reads MNHEY; CDR2 reads SMNVEV (reference sequence). This CDR3 has 15 residues. Trimming cost V 4 bases and J 3 bases, with 15 bases left between them. Here the CDR3 reads CASSSAQTGHYGYTF. CDR3 bases: TGTGCCAGCAGTTCTGCTCAGACAGGACACTATGGCTACACCTTC.

The V call is TRBV2, the J call TRBJ1-1; no reliable D call. Trimming shortened V by 1 base and J by 8 bases, and 8 bases separated the two germline ends. The CDR3 sequence is 12 residues long. Germline CDR1 and CDR2: SNHLY and FYNNEI. Written as DNA, the CDR3 is TGTGCCAGCAGTGAAGGGGAGGCAGAAGCTTTCTTT. Translated, it gives CASSEGEAEAFF.

To note about this clone: The junction does not match germline at one end; this may be a read error. The chain employs TRBV3-1 (or the pseudogene TRBV3-2) and TRBJ1-2; D is undetermined. From germline, CDR1 is LGHDT and CDR2 YNNKEL (reference sequence). This CDR3 is 12 amino acids long. Written as DNA, the CDR3 is TGTGCCAGCAGCCATCGAGGGCTTGGTAGAGCCTTC. It yields the protein CASSHRGLGRAF.

This rearrangement joins TRBV19 to TRBJ1-1; D may be TRBD1 (6 bases). The CDR3 contains 14 residues. Between the trimmed V and J ends, which lost 7 bases and 8 bases, there was a span of 20 bases. Germline values: CDR1 LNHDA, CDR2 SQIVND (reference sequence). The chain's CDR3 is CASKGDRTEIEAFF. The CDR3 DNA is TGTGCCAGTAAAGGTGACAGGACCGAGATAGAAGCTTTCTTT.

The V gene is TRBV9, the J gene TRBJ1-1, with 7 bases fitting TRBD1. The CDR3 contains 12 residues. The germline V gene has CDR1 SGDLS and CDR2 YYNGEE. Germline trimming cut 8 bases from V and 2 bases from J; bases unmatched to any gene: 3. The CDR3 region is CASTGANTEAFF. CDR3 sequence (DNA): TGTGCCAGTACAGGGGCCAACACTGAAGCTTTCTTT.

J is TRBJ1-2 and V is TRBV3-1 (or the pseudogene TRBV3-2); 8 bases agree with TRBD1. This CDR3 comprises 14 residues. Trimming at V came to 1 base and at J to 4 bases, leaving 2 bases not matched to a gene. CDR1 and CDR2 (germline): LGHDT, YNNKEL (reference sequence). The CDR3 spells CASSQGGQGYGYTF. CDR3 bases: TGTGCCAGCAGCCAAGGCGGACAGGGCTATGGCTACACCTTC.

The genes are TRBV2 and TRBJ2-3, with D possibly matching TRBD2 (6 bases). Trimming cost V 3 bases and J 3 bases, with 7 bases left between them. The CDR3 extends over 13 amino acids. Germline values: CDR1 SNHLY, CDR2 FYNNEI. CDR3 DNA sequence: TGTGCCAGCAGTGATGGGGGGACAGATACGCAGTATTTT. Its translation is CASSDGGTDTQYF.

The chain's CDR3 is CATGTGGSYEQYF. CDR3 in DNA: TGTGCCACGGGGACAGGGGGATCCTACGAGCAGTACTTC. The V and J genes are TRBV5-6 and TRBJ2-7; 11 bases are shared with TRBD1. V lost 9 bases and J lost 1; bases outside the gene matches: 3. The length of the CDR3 is 13 residues. CDR1 SGHDT and CDR2 YYEEEE come from the germline V gene.

The chain links TRBV9 to TRBJ1-2, with TRBD1 identical over 7 bases. The trim removed 4 bases at V and 2 bases at J, leaving 8 bases unmatched. Germline V CDR1 and CDR2: SGDLS, YYNGEE. CDR3 length: 15 residues. The CDR3 sequence is CASSLDGRGNYGYTF. CDR3 nucleotides: TGTGCCAGCAGCCTGGACGGCAGGGGGAACTATGGCTACACCTTC. Drawing the rest from reference TRBV9 and TRBJ1-2, the complete variable domain is DSGVTQTPKHLITATGQRVTLRCSPRSGDLSVYWYQQSLDQGLQFLIQYYNGEERAKGNILERFSAQQFPDLHSELNLSSLELGDSALYFCASSLDGRGNYGYTFGSGTRLTVV.

The chain links TRBV29-1 to TRBJ1-2; D is perhaps TRBD1 (5 bases). The CDR3 is 15 amino acids. Germline CDR1 SQVTM, CDR2 ANQGSEA. With 2 bases removed from V and 2 bases from J, the gap between germline ends came to 15 bases. The CDR3 DNA reads TGCAGCGTTGAAAGGGGAGGCGCACCGAACTATGGCTACACCTTC. Its translation: CSVERGGAPNYGYTF.

The chain joins TRBV5-1 to TRBJ2-2; 9 bases agree with TRBD1. This CDR3 contains 16 residues. Trimming cost V 4 bases and J 2 bases; bases outside gene matches: 6. Germline lookup yields CDR1 SGHRS and CDR2 YFSETQ. CDR3 sequence (DNA): TGCGCCAGCAGCGCCGGACAGGGGACAAACACCGGGGAGCTGTTTTTT. It encodes CASSAGQGTNTGELFF.

V usage is TRBV19 and J usage is TRBJ1-4; D is possibly TRBD1 (6 bases). V lost 5 bases, J lost 8 bases, and 24 bases lay in between. CDR1 LNHDA and CDR2 SQIVND come from the germline V gene (reference sequence). The CDR3 runs to 17 residues. CDR3 DNA: TGTGCCAGTAGTTCCTCGGGGGGCGGTCGTGTCGGGGAAAAACTGTTTTTT. Translation: CASSSSGGGRVGEKLFF.

The chain combines TRBV6-5 with TRBJ1-6, with no clear D. Germline CDR1 MNHEY, CDR2 SVGAGI. The CDR3 runs 15 residues. Trimming took off 5 bases at V and 0 bases at J, with 8 bases between the two ends. CDR3 nucleotides: TGTGCCAGCAGTCTCTACAGCTCCTATAATTCACCCCTCCACTTT. The encoded protein is CASSLYSSYNSPLHF.

The rearrangement joins TRBV5-1 to TRBJ1-5; 9 bases are shared with TRBD1. This CDR3 is built from 15 residues. Trimming took 4 bases from V and 1 from J; bases not matched to a gene: 3. Germline values: CDR1 SGHRS, CDR2 YFSETQ. The CDR3 sequence: CASSVGTGSNQPQHF. In DNA form, the CDR3 reads TGCGCCAGCAGCGTCGGGACAGGGAGCAATCAGCCCCAGCATTTT.

The chain combines TRBV5-1 with TRBJ1-6; 7 bases line up with TRBD1. The CDR3 runs 17 residues. CDR1 is SGHRS and CDR2 is YFSETQ in the germline V gene. Losses at the gene ends were 2 bases for V and 2 bases for J; bases not matched to a gene: 7. CDR3 in amino acids: CASSLQYTGAYNSPLHF. In DNA form, the CDR3 reads TGCGCCAGCAGCTTACAATATACAGGGGCCTATAATTCACCCCTCCACTTT. The full variable domain, in which reference TRBV5-1 and TRBJ1-6 provide the parts outside the CDR3, is KAGVTQTPRYLIKTRGQQVTLSCSPISGHRSVSWYQQTPGQGLQFLFEYFSETQRNKGNFPGRFSGRQFSNSRSEMNVSTLELGDSALYLCASSLQYTGAYNSPLHFGNGTRLTVT.

The chain recombines TRBV28 with TRBJ1-6; no definite D call. V lost 3 bases and J 8 bases, leaving 8 bases between the germline ends. Germline CDR1 is MDHEN and CDR2 is SYDVKM. The CDR3 has 13 residues. The DNA of the CDR3 is TGTGCCAGCAGTTTGCCCCCGGATTCACCCCTCCACTTT. It encodes CASSLPPDSPLHF.

The chain is built from TRBV2 and TRBJ1-2; TRBD1 might be the D (6 bases). The V gene lost 5 bases and the J gene lost 8 bases, with 24 bases spanning the gap. The CDR3 runs to 16 residues. Germline CDR1 reads SNHLY; CDR2 reads FYNNEI. In nucleotides, the CDR3 is TGTGCCAGCAGTCTAAGCCTCTCGACAGGAGCCCGGGGCTACACCTTC. It yields the protein CASSLSLSTGARGYTF.

The chain has TRBV7-2 and TRBJ1-2; 8 bases align to TRBD1. With V trimmed by 1 base and J by 7 bases, 8 bases remained unmatched. Germline lookup yields CDR1 SGHTA and CDR2 FQGNSA. CDR3 size: 15 residues. CDR3 residues: CASSLGGQGRIGYTF. The CDR3 DNA follows: TGTGCCAGCAGCTTAGGAGGACAGGGCCGAATTGGCTACACCTTC.

The chain uses TRBV7-6 and TRBJ2-1, with 11 bases identical to TRBD2. Trimming cost V 2 bases and J 5 bases; bases outside gene matches: 17. The CDR3 spans 20 residues. From germline, CDR1 is SGHVS and CDR2 FNYEAQ. The CDR3 region is CASSLNRASGGPRNHNEQFF. In nucleotides, the CDR3 is TGTGCCAGCAGCTTAAATCGGGCTAGCGGGGGGCCGAGGAATCACAATGAGCAGTTCTTC.

V gene TRBV19 combines with J gene TRBJ2-7; no reliable D call. Germline-derived CDR1 and CDR2 are LNHDA and SQIVND (reference sequence). Trimming took 1 base from V and 2 from J, leaving 9 bases between them. The CDR3 consists of 14 residues. The CDR3 loop reads CASSIAAVTYEQYF. CDR3 DNA: TGTGCCAGTAGTATAGCGGCGGTTACCTACGAGCAGTACTTC.